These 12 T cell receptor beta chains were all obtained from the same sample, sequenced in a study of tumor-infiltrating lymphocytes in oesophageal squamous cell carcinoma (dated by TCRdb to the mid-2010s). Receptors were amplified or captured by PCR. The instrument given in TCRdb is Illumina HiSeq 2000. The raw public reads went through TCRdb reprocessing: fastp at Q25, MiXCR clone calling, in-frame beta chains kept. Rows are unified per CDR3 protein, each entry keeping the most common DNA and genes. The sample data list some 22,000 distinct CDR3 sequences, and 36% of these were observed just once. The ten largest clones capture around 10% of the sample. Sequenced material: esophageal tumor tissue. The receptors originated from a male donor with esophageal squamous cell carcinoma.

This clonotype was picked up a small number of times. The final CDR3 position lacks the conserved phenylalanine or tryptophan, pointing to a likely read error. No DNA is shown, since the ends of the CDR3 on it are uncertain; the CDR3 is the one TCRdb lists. This chain's CDR3 is CASSIAGNGYTFGS. The chain is built from TRBV5-3 and TRBJ2-1; no check of the table's D call, TRBD1, against the DNA was made. TRBV5-3 is designated an ORF whose function remains uncertain. With termini counted, the CDR3 has 14 amino acids.

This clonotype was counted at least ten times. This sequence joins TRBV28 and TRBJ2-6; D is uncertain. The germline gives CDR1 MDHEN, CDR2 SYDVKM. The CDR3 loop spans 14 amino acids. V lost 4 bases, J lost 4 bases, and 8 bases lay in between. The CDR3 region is CASSSLGGANVLTF. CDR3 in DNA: TGTGCCAGCAGTTCTCTGGGGGGGGCCAACGTCCTGACTTTC.

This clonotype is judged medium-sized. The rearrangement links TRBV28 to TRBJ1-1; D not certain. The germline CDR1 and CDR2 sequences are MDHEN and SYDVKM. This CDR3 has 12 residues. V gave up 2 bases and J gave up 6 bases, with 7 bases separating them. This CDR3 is CASSLRRAEAFF. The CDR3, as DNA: TGTGCCAGCAGTTTAAGGCGGGCTGAAGCTTTCTTT.

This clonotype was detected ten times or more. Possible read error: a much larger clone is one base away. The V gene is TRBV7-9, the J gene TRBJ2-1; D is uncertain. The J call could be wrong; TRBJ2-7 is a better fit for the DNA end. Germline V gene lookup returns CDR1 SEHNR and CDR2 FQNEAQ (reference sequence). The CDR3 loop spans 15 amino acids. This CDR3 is CASSSYLSSYNEQYF. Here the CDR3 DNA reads TGTGCCAGCAGCTCCTACCTAAGCTCCTACAATGAGCAGTACTTC.

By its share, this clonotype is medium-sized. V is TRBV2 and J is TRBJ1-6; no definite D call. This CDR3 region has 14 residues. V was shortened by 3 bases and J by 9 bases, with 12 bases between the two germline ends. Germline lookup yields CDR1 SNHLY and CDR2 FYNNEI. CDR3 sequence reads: CASSDWQVVSPLHF. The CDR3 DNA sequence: TGTGCCAGCAGTGATTGGCAGGTGGTTTCACCCCTCCACTTT.

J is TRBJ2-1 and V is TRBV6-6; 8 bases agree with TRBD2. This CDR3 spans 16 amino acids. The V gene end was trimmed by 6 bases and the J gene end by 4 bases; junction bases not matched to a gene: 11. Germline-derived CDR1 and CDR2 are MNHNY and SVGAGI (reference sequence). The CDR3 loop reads CASRRFSGGGYNEQFF. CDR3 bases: TGTGCCAGCAGAAGGTTCTCGGGAGGGGGGTACAATGAGCAGTTCTTC.

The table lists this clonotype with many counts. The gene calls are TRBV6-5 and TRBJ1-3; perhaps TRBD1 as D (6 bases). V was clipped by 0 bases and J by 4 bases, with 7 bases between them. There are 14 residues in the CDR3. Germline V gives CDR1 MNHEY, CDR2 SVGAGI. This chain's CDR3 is CASSYSDSGNTIYF. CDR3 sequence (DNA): TGTGCCAGCAGTTACTCGGACAGCGGAAACACCATATATTTT.

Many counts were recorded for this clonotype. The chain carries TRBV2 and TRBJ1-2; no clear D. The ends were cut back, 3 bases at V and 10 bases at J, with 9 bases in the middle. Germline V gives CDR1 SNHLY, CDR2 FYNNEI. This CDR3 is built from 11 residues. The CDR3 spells CASSEAGLYTF. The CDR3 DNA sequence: TGTGCCAGCAGTGAGGCAGGACTCTACACCTTC.

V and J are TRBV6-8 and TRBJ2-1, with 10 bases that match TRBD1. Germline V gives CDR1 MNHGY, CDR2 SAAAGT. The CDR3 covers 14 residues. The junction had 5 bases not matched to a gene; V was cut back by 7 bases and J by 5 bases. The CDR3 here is CASTRDRGNNEQFF. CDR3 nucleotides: TGTGCCAGCACCCGGGACAGGGGAAACAATGAGCAGTTCTTC.

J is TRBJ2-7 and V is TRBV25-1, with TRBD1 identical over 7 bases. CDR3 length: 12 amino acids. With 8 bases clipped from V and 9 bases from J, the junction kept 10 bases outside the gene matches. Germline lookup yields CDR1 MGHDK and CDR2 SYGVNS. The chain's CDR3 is CASGRTGERQYF. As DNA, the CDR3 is TGTGCCAGCGGAAGAACAGGGGAGAGGCAGTACTTC.

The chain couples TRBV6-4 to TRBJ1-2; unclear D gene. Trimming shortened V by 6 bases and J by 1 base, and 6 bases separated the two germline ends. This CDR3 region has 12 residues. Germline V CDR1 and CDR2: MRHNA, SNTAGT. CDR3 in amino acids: CASRGSNYGYTF. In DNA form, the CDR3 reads TGTGCCAGCAGGGGCAGTAACTATGGCTACACCTTC.

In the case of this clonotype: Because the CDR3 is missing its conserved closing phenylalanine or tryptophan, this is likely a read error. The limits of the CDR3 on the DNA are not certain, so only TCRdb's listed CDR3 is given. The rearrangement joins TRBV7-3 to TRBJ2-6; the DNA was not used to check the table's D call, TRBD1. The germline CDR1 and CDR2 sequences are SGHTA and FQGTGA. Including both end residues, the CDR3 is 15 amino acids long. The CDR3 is CASSFKTGRRAVLRP.